Included here is one TCR beta chain sequence, with context. Its antigen has not been determined. Base qualities are not recorded, but no much larger clone differs from it by a single base. The data stem from a study of identical twins (dated by TCRdb to the mid-2010s). Notes on the research overall: The study deep-sequenced TCR alpha and beta repertoires from monozygotic twins, unrelated adults of various ages and cord blood to test whether fetal clonotypes persist. To rule out contamination, the twin experiments were replicated at different times with different library preparation protocols. The study at large found these results: Recombination models systematically underestimated out-of-frame TCR alpha sharing in monozygotic twins but agreed with sharing between unrelated individuals. Because the same donors could not be followed over many years, the conclusions depended on cross-sectional statistical analysis. Fewer insertions were carried by abundant cord blood beta clonotypes, a similar but weaker trend appeared in young adult naive repertoires, and no such trend appeared in memory repertoires. A weaker excess of twin sharing was found in beta out-of-frame sequences because the signal-to-noise ratio was lowered by fewer shared sequences. Compared with coincidental sharing between unrelated individuals, out-of-frame TCR alpha sequences shared between twins showed an excess of sequences with low generation probability. Zero-insertion analyses could be partly confounded by invariant T cells such as MAIT and iNKT, though diverse VJ usage argued against such confounding for most clonotypes.

Trimming takes 0 bases off V and 7 bases off J; junction bases not matched to a gene: 9. The germline V gene (reference sequence) yields DFQATT for CDR1 and SNEGSKA for CDR2. The CDR3 measures 17 amino acids from cysteine to phenylalanine. Only the CDR3 part of the read is kept: 51 bases, read in frame from the first base. Libraries were constructed by 5' RACE. The data were produced on an Illumina HiSeq 2000. Template switching added a universal primer binding site, and the final cDNA carried a unique molecular identifier that allowed TCR cDNA molecules to be counted accurately. Specific primers in the conserved constant-segment region were used to synthesize first-strand cDNA for the TCR alpha and beta chains. Each cDNA library was double barcoded, with a SMART-Mk sample barcode plus Illumina barcodes, to control for contamination. Two successive PCR steps introduced TruSeq adapter sequences along with Illumina sample barcodes. The Illumina HiSeq platform was used with custom primers to sequence TCR alpha and beta cDNA libraries. In the authors' own workflow: Raw reads were processed with MiGEC to extract unique molecular identifiers, and MiXCR was used to determine CDR3 positions. Recombination models were inferred per individual with the repgenHMM and IGoR tools using an EM algorithm. Shared clonotype analysis was performed with the tcR package in R, normalizing sharing by the product of cloneset sizes. To study raw recombination free of thymic and clonal selection effects, out-of-frame nonproductive sequences were analyzed. TCRdb applied fastp at Q25 and MiXCR to the public reads, then kept only in-frame beta chains. Each CDR3 protein gets just one entry, which takes the most common genes and DNA from the rows behind it. TCRdb's processing, not the study's, gives the V and J calls here. In this sample the table shows some 730,000 distinct CDR3 sequences, around a sixth of which occur a single time. Together, the top ten hold over 10% of the sample.

Only healthy Caucasian donors were included. The twin cohort comprised three pairs of female monozygotic twins, all aged roughly 18 to 30 years. RNA for TCR libraries was isolated from peripheral blood mononuclear cells. The data also belong to a second study, concerning T cells expressing NK-cell markers. That second report states: Roughly 8 donors provided sorted CD3+CD56+NKG2C+, CD3+CD56+NKG2C- and CD3+CD56-NKG2C+ T-cell subsets, whose TCR beta-chain repertoires were profiled. Of the eight sequenced donors, seven were found to be HCMV-seropositive and one was found to be HCMV-seronegative. In several experiments an anti-gammadeltaTCR antibody was added to restrict sorting to alphabetaTCR-expressing T cells. For roughly six donors, the dominant CD3+CD56+NKG2C+ clonotypes were among the top 10 CD8+ clonotypes and accounted for about 1.0-7.5% of CD8+ T cells. Those dominant clonotypes were again the most abundant among CD3+CD56-NKG2C+ cells in a few donors, at about 28.3-65%. It remained unclear whether the expanded NKG2C-expressing T cell clones were specific for HCMV antigens. Randomly selected healthy volunteers, three men and five women, were used as the eight sequenced donors. HCMV serostatus was determined by detecting HCMV-specific IgG in serum with a commercial ELISA kit. For roughly 6 donors, bulk peripheral blood T-cell repertoires were also sequenced from unsorted PBMC. Reads were demultiplexed and grouped by UMI with MIGEC, and clonotypes were assembled and quantified with MiTCR. Only TCR cDNA sequences supported by at least two reads were kept to exclude erroneous sequences. Downstream repertoire analysis used the tcR package, and clonotypes were matched across fractions by CDR3 nucleotide sequence plus V segment. VDJmatch was used to annotate antigen specificity against VDJdb, with one amino acid substitution in CDR3 allowed.

The sequenced sample consisted of PBMCs. The rearrangement joined TRBV20-1 to TRBJ2-2, with 12 bases aligning to TRBD2. This clonotype was sampled from a woman younger than 30 in good health. The CDR3 is CSARDSASGRAIGELFF. The DNA is TGCAGTGCTAGAGATTCGGCTAGCGGGAGGGCGATCGGGGAGCTGTTTTTT.